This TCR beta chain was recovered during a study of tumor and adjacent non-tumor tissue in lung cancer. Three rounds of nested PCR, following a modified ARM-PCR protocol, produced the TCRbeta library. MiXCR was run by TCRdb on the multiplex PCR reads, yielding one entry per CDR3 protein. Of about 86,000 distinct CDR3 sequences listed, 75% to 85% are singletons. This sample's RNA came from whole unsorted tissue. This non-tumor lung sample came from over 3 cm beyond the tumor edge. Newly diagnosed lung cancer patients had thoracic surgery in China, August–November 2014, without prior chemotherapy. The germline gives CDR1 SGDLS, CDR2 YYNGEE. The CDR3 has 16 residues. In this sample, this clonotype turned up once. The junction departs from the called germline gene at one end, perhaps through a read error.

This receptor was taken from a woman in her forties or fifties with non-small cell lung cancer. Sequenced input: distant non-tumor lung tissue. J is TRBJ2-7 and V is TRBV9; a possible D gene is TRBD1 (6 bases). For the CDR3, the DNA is TGCGCCGGCAGCCCTCGGAAGTCAGGGGAGAGGTACGAGCAGTACTTC. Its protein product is CAGSPRKSGERYEQYF.